This T cell receptor beta chain is drawn from a study of shared clonotypes between healthy human individuals. The assay was immunoSEQ multiplex PCR, and TCRdb's table has in-frame clones only and misses some. The sample lists almost 700,000 clones, about 90% occurring once. V shed 5 bases, J shed 3 bases, and the junction held 4 bases outside the gene matches. The V gene's germline CDR1 is SEHNR and CDR2 FQNEAQ (reference sequence). This CDR3 has 13 amino acids. Terminally differentiated effector memory CD45RA+ cells were excluded by CCR7 positive selection of CD45RO-negative cells. Recent acute infections and vaccinations were absent in the healthy HIV-negative adult donors.

Sequenced input: naive CD8+ T cells sorted from blood. This sequence joins TRBV7-9 and TRBJ2-7; 7 bases fit TRBD1. The sequence was collected from a man aged 30 to 39 in good health. This chain's CDR3 is CASSPGTVYEQYF. DNA of the CDR3: TGTGCCAGCAGCCCGGGGACAGTCTACGAGCAGTACTTC.